The clone carrying this T cell receptor beta chain was observed many times. TCRdb reanalysed the 5' RACE reads using MiXCR and keeps one entry per CDR3 protein. This table has roughly 70,000 distinct CDR3 sequences, about 12% appearing once. These data originate in a study of early T cells in non-severe SARS-CoV-2 infection. Germline V CDR1 and CDR2: SGHTA, FQGNSA. Between the trimmed V and J ends, which lost 6 bases and 9 bases, there was a span of 15 bases. This CDR3 has 13 residues. The sample was whole blood. The chain employs TRBV7-2 and TRBJ1-5, with TRBD1 as a possible D gene (6 bases). The sequence derives from an adult who was a healthcare worker with PCR-confirmed SARS-CoV-2 infection or an uninfected control (not recorded which). DNA of the CDR3: TGTGCCAGCAGAGGACAGAGGGCCGGGCCCCAGCATTTT. Translated: CASRGQRAGPQHF. The full variable domain, completed using reference TRBV7-2 and TRBJ1-5, is GAGVSQSPSNKVTEKGKDVELRCDPISGHTALYWYRQSLGQGLEFLIYFQGNSAPDKSGLPSDRFSAERTGGSVSTLTIQRTQQEDSAVYLCASRGQRAGPQHFGDGTRLSIL.